Following are 8 T cell receptor beta chains from one sample sequenced in a study of tumor-infiltrating lymphocytes in primary liver carcinoma. Co-extracting RNA and DNA was done with roughly 17-32 mg of unsorted bulk tissue as input. The template, roughly 550 ng total RNA, yielded TCR beta cDNA made with a constant-region primer. Investigators got TCR beta libraries out of three nested multiplex PCR rounds, done with slightly modified ARM-PCR. A C-beta reverse primer and TRBV1-TRBV30 forward primers served in each of the first two PCR rounds, at roughly 10 cycles apiece. Using its own MiXCR run on the multiplex PCR reads, TCRdb lists one record per CDR3 protein. The table lists roughly 86,000 distinct CDR3 sequences, 68% of them singletons. Sequenced input: tumor-adjacent normal liver tissue. The receptors were gathered from a middle-aged man with primary liver carcinoma and hepatitis B virus infection.

With respect to this clonotype: This may be a read error, as it is one base from a much larger clone. V usage is TRBV5-4 and J usage is TRBJ2-7; D is ambiguous. The CDR3 runs to 13 residues. Germline CDR1 SGHNT, CDR2 YYREEE (reference sequence). The CDR3 loop reads CVSSLEQAYEQYF. The CDR3 coding sequence is TGTGTCAGCAGCTTGGAGCAGGCCTACGAGCAGTACTTC.

Notes on this clonotype: One end of the junction is discordant with germline, which a read error may explain. This sequence joins TRBV28 and TRBJ2-3; D remains ambiguous. The CDR3 is made up of 12 amino acids. Per the germline V gene, CDR1 is MDHEN and CDR2 is SYDVKM. The CDR3 DNA reads TGTGCCAGCAGCCAACATCCAGATACGCGGTATTTT. Protein: CASSQHPDTRYF.

As to this clonotype: A much larger clone differs by one base, so this may be a read error. J is TRBJ2-1 and V is TRBV6-1, with no clear D. CDR3 size: 16 residues. CDR1 is MNHNS, CDR2 SASEGT, per germline. DNA of the CDR3: TGTGCCAGCAGTCCCTGGGGTCCCCCCCGCTACAATGAGCATTTCTTC. It translates to CASSPWGPPRYNEHFF.

This clonotype was detected many times. J is TRBJ2-1 and V is TRBV10-2, with 7 nucleotides matching TRBD2. Germline V CDR1 and CDR2: WSHSY, SAAADI. The CDR3 totals 17 residues. V lost 8 bases and J lost 4; bases outside the gene matches: 17. In DNA, the CDR3 is TGCGCCAGCGCTGCCGGGCTGGGGGGGGGATCATACAATGAGCAGTTCTTC. Translation: CASAAGLGGGSYNEQFF.

Concerning this clonotype itself: One base away lies a much larger clone, so this may be a sequencing read error. The CDR3 loop reads CASSTPLGGGGAYEQYF. As DNA, the CDR3 is TGTGCCAGCAGCACTCCCCTCGGCGGTGGGGGAGCCTACGAGCAGTACTTC. The chain employs TRBV7-8 and TRBJ2-7; D may correspond to TRBD1 or TRBD2 (5 bases each). CDR1 SGHVS and CDR2 FQNEAQ come from the germline V gene. The CDR3 spans 17 residues. The V end was cut by 5 bases, the J end by 2 bases, with 22 bases between.

Regarding this clonotype: This may come from a read error, since a much larger clone is one base off. The chain is built from TRBV28 and TRBJ1-5, with D unresolved. This CDR3 is 17 amino acids long. Germline V gene data show CDR1 as MDHEN and CDR2 as SYDVKM. The CDR3 DNA follows: TGTGCCAGCAGTTTAGGGGATGCCCCCGATAGCAAACAGCCCCAGCATTTT. Residues: CASSLGDAPDSKQPQHF.

This clonotype was seen a few times. One end of the junction varies from germline; a read error may be responsible. The V call is TRBV6-1, the J call TRBJ2-3; 9 bases are a match to TRBD2. The CDR3 runs to 15 residues. Looked up from germline, CDR1 is MNHNS and CDR2 is SASEGT. The CDR3 loop is CASSDGLARMDMQYF. CDR3 in DNA: TGTGCTAGCAGTGATGGACTAGCGAGGATGGATATGCAGTATTTT.

As regards this clonotype: The junction shows a germline mismatch at one end, possibly a read error. The V and J genes are TRBV12-3 or TRBV12-4 and TRBJ2-1; a possible D gene is TRBD2 (5 bases). The CDR3 runs 12 residues. CDR3 sequence: CACSAGGNEQFF. The CDR3 DNA is TGTGCCTGCAGTGCGGGTGGGAATGAGCAATTCTTC.